Detailed here is one T cell receptor beta chain. These data come from a study of blood T cell repertoires in COVID-19. Study in general: Material from acute and convalescent COVID-19 was sourced from the United States, Italy and Spain. T cells, B-cell-depleted T cells, or PBMCs provided the cDNA or gDNA that served as material.

Per the study methods: Nucleated cell counts were estimated from reference gene primer amplification. The assay was immunoSEQ multiplex PCR, and TCRdb's table has in-frame clones only and misses some. D and trimming come from the DNA, and the V and J calls and clone size come from that table. This sample has approximately 200,000 clones; around 81% occur once, and the top ten carry 3% to 3.5%. V lost 6 bases to trimming and J lost 2 bases; unmatched junction nucleotides: 3. CDR3 length: 13 residues. Germline V gene sequence: CDR1 SGHAT, CDR2 FQDESV (reference sequence). Material for sequencing was peripheral blood. The receptor's source is a woman under 40 who had recovered from COVID-19. V is TRBV11-1 and J is TRBJ1-1; 7 bases fit TRBD1. Written as DNA, the CDR3 is TGTGCCAGCAGACGGGACAGAAACACTGAAGCTTTCTTT. Its translation is CASRRDRNTEAFF. Filled out from reference TRBV11-1 and TRBJ1-1, the complete variable domain reads EAEVAQSPRYKITEKSQAVAFWCDPISGHATLYWYRQILGQGPELLVQFQDESVVDDSQLPKDRFSAERLKGVDSTLKIQPAELGDSAMYLCASRRDRNTEAFFGQGTRLTVV.